Ten or more counts support the clone carrying this T cell receptor beta chain. Arm-PCR with iRepertoire HTBI primers amplified the CDR3 regions for these TCR beta libraries. TCRdb itself ran the multiplex PCR reads through MiXCR, one entry per CDR3 protein. The table includes around 400,000 distinct CDR3 sequences, 15% detected once. Time point noted: newly diagnosed GD, antithyroid drugs for less than 3 months. Generation of the TCR library employed RNA extracted from PBMCs. This record comes from a study of regulatory T cells in long-lasting Graves disease. The V and J ends lost 0 bases and 4 bases, in that order; junction bases with no gene match: 5. The CDR3 sequence is 15 residues long. The germline V gene encodes CDR1 MNHEY and CDR2 SVGAGI. In addition, the sample was reused for a study of T cells in Graves' hyperthyroidism and ophthalmopathy.

The rearrangement joins TRBV6-5 to TRBJ1-2; 7 bases line up with TRBD1. Here the sequenced sample was peripheral blood mononuclear cells (PBMCs), taken at new diagnosis, from a patient treated with antithyroid drugs. The TCR comes from a woman in her thirties or forties with Graves disease. The CDR3 nucleotides are TGTGCCAGCAGTTACTCGGAGGGGGCTGGCTATGGCTACACCTTC. As protein: CASSYSEGAGYGYTF.